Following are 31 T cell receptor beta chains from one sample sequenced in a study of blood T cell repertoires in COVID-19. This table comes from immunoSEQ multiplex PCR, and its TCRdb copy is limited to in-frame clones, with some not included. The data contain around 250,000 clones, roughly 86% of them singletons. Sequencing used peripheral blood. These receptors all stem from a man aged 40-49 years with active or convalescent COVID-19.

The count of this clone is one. Here the CDR3 DNA reads TGTGCCAGCAGCGCACAGGGGACAAACTATGGCTACACCTTC. Encoded protein: CASSAQGTNYGYTF. The rearrangement uses TRBV9 and TRBJ1-2, with 7 positions matching TRBD1. The V gene's germline CDR1 is SGDLS and CDR2 YYNGEE. J gave up 2 bases and V 3 bases, and 4 bases lay outside the gene matches. This CDR3 has 14 residues.

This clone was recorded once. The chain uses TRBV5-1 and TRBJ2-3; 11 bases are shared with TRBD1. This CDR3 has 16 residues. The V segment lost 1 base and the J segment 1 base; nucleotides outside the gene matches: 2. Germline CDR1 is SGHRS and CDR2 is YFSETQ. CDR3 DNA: TGCGCCAGCAGCTTGTGGGGACAGGGGGGCACAGATACGCAGTATTTT. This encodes CASSLWGQGGTDTQYF.

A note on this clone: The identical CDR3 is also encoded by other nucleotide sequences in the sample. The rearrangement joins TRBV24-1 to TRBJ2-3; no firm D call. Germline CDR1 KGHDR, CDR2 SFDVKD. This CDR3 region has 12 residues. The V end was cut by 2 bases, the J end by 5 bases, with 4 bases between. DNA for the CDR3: TGTGCCACCAGTGATTCAGGAGATACGCAGTATTTT. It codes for CATSDSGDTQYF.

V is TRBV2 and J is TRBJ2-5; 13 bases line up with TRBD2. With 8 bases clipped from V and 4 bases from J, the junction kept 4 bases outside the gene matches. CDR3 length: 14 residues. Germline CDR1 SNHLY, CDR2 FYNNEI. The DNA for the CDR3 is TGTGCCAGCCGGGGGACTAGCGGGATAGAGACCCAGTACTTC. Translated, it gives CASRGTSGIETQYF.

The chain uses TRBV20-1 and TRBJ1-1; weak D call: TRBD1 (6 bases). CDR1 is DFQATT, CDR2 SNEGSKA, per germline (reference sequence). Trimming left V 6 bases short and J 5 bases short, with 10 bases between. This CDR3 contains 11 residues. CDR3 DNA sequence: TGCAGTGCCACCGACAGGACTGAAGCTTTCTTT. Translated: CSATDRTEAFF.

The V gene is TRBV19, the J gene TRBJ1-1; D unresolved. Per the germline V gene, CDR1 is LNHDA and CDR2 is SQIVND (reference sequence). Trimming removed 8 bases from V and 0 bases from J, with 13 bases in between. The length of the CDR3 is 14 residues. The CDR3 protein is CASLESPLNTEAFF. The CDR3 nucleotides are TGTGCCAGTCTAGAATCTCCGCTGAACACTGAAGCTTTCTTT.

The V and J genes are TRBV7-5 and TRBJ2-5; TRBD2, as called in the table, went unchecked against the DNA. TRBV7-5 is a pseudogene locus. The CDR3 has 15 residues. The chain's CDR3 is CVRSTGGRVGETQYF. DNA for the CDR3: TGTGTCAGAAGCACGGGGGGAAGGGTAGGAGAGACCCAGTACTTC.

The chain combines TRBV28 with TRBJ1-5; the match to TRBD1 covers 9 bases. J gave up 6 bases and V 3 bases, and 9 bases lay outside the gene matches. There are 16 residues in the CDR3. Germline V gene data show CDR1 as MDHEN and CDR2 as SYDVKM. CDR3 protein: CASSLLTGGIRQPQHF. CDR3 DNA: TGTGCCAGCAGTTTGTTGACAGGGGGTATTCGTCAGCCCCAGCATTTT.

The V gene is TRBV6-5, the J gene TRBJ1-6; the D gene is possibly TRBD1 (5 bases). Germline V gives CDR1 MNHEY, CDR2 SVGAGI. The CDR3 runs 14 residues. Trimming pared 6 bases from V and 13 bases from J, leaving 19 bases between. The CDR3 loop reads CASSQFRESPPLHF. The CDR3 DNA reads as TGTGCCAGCAGCCAGTTCAGGGAATCCCCGCCCCTCCACTTT.

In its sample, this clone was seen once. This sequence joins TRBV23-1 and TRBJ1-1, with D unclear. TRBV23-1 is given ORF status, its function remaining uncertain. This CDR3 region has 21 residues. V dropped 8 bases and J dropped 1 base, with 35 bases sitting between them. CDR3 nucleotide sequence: TGCGCCAGCTCCCCAGCATTTTCCCCCCCTGTATTGGGAGGAAAGAACACTGAAGCTTTCTTT. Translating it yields CASSPAFSPPVLGGKNTEAFF.

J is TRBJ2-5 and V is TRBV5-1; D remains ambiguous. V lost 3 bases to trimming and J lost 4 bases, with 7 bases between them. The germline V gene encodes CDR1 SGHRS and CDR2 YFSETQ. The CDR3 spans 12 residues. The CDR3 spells CASSSRLETQYF. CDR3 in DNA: TGCGCCAGCAGCTCCCGGTTAGAGACCCAGTACTTC.

CDR3 region: CASSYLTVPTEAFF. The CDR3 coding sequence is TGTGCCAGCAGTTATTTGACAGTTCCCACTGAAGCTTTCTTT. This chain uses TRBV6-5 with TRBJ1-1; maybe TRBD1 (5 bases). This CDR3 contains 14 residues. V was trimmed by 3 bases and J by 4 bases, leaving 12 bases between them. Germline values: CDR1 MNHEY, CDR2 SVGAGI.

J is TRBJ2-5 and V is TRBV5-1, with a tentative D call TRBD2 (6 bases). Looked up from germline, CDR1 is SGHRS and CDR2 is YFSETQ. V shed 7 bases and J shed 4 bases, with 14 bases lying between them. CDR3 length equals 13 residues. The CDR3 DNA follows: TGCGCCAGCGCTGGGGGAGGTAGAGAGACCCAGTACTTC. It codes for CASAGGGRETQYF.

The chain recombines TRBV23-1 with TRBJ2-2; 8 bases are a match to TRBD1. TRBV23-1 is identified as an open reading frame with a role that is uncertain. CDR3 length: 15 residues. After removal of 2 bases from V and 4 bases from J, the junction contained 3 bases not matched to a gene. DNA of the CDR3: TGCGCCAGCAGTCAACACAGGGGGAGCACCGGGGAGCTGTTTTTT. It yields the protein CASSQHRGSTGELFF.

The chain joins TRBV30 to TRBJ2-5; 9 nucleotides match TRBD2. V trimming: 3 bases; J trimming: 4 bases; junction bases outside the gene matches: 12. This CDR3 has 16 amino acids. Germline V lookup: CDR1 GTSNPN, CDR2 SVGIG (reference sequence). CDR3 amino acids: CAWRAGGPSIGETQYF. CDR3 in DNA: TGTGCCTGGAGGGCGGGAGGGCCTAGTATAGGAGAGACCCAGTACTTC.

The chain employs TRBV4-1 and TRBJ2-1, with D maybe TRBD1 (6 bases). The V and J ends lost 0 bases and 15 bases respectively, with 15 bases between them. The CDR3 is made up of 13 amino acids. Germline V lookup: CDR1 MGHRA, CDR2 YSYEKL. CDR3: CASSQEGVQGRFF. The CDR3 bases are TGCGCCAGCAGCCAAGAAGGGGTACAGGGTAGGTTCTTC.

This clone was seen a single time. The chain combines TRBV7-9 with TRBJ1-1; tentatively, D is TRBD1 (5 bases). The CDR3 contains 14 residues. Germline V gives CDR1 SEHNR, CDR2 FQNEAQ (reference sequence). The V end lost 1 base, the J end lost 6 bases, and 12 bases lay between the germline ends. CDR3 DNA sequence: TGTGCCAGCAGCTTAGAGACAGCCAGCGCTGAAGCTTTCTTT. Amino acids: CASSLETASAEAFF.

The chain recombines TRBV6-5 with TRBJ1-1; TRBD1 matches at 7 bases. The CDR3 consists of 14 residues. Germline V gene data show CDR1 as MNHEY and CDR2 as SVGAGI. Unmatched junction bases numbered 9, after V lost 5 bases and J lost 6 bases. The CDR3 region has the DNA TGTGCCAGCAGTACGACAGGGAGAGGTGCTGAAGCTTTCTTT. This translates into CASSTTGRGAEAFF.

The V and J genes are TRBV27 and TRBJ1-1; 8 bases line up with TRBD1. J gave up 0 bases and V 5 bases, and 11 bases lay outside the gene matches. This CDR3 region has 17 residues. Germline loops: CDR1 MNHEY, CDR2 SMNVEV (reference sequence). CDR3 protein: CASSMDRDFPMNTEAFF. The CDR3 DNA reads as TGTGCCAGCAGTATGGACAGGGACTTCCCAATGAACACTGAAGCTTTCTTT.

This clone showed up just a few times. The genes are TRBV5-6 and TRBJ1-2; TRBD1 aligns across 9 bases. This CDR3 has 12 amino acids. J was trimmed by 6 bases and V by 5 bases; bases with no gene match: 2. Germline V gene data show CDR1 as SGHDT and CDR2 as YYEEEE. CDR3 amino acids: CASRWTGDGYTF. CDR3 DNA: TGTGCCAGCAGATGGACAGGGGATGGCTACACCTTC.

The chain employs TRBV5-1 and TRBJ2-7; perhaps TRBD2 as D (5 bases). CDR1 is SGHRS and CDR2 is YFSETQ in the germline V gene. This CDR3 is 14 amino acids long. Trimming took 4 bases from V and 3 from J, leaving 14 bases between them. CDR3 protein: CASSPWTDYYEQYF. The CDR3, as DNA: TGCGCCAGCAGCCCCTGGACTGATTACTACGAGCAGTACTTC.

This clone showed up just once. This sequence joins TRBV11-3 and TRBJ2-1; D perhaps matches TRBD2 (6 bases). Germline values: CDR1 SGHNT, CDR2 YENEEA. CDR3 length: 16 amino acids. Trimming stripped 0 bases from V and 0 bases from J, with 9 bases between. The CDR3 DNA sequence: TGTGCCAGCAGCTTAGATAGCGGTTACTCCTACAATGAGCAGTTCTTC. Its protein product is CASSLDSGYSYNEQFF.

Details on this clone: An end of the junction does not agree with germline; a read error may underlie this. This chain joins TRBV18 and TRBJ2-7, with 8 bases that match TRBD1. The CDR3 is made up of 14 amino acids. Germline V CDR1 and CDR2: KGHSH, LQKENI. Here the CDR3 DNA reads TGTGCCAGCTCACCCGGGACAGGCTCCTCCGAGCAGTACTTC. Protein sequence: CASSPGTGSSEQYF.

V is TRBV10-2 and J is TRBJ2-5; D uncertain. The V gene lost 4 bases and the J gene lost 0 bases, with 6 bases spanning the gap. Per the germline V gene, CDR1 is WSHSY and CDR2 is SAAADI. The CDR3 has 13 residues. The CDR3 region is CASSAEYQETQYF. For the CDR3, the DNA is TGCGCCAGCAGTGCGGAGTACCAAGAGACCCAGTACTTC.

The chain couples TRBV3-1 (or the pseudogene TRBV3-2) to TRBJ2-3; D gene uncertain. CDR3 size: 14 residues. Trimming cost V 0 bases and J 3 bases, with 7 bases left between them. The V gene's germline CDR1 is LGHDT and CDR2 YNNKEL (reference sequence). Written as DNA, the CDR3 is TGTGCCAGCAGCCAAGAACCTCAGACAGATACGCAGTATTTT. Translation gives CASSQEPQTDTQYF.

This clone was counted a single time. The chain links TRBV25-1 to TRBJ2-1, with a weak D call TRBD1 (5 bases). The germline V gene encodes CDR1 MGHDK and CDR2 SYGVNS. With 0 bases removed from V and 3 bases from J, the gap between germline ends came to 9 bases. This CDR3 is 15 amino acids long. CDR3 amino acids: CASSEYRGNYNEQFF. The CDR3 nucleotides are TGTGCCAGCAGTGAATATAGGGGAAACTACAATGAGCAGTTCTTC.

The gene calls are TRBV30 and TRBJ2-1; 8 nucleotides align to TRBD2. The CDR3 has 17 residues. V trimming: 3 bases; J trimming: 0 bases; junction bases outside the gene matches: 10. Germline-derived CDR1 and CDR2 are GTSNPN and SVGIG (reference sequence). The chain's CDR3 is CAWRGGILAASYNEQFF. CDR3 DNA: TGTGCCTGGAGGGGGGGTATACTAGCGGCCTCCTACAATGAGCAGTTCTTC.

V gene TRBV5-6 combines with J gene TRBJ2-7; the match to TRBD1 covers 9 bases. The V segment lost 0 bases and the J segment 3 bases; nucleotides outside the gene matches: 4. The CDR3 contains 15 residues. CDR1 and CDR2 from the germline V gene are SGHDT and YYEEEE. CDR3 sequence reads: CASSLGGQGHYEQYF. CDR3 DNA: TGTGCCAGCAGCTTGGGGGGACAGGGCCACTACGAGCAGTACTTC.

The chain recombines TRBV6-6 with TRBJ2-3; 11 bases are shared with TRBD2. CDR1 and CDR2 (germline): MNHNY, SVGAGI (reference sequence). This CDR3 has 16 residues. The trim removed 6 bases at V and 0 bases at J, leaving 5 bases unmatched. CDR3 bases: TGTGCCAGCAGAAGGACTAGCGGGTTTAGCACAGATACGCAGTATTTT. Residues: CASRRTSGFSTDTQYF.

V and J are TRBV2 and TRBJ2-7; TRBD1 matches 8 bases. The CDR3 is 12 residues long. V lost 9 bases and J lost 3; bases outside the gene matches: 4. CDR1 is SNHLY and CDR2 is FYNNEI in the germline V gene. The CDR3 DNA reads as TGTGCCAGTACAGGGGGTTTCTACGAGCAGTACTTC. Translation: CASTGGFYEQYF. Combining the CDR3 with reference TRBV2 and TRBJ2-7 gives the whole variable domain EPEVTQTPSHQVTQMGQEVILRCVPISNHLYFYWYRQILGQKVEFLVSFYNNEISEKSEIFDDQFSVERPDGSNFTLKIRSTKLEDSAMYFCASTGGFYEQYFGPGTRLTVT.

The CDR3 sequence is CASSLDTHTDTQYF. In nucleotides, the CDR3 is TGTGCCAGCAGCTTGGACACTCACACAGATACGCAGTATTTT. The rearrangement uses TRBV7-2 and TRBJ2-3; D is possibly TRBD1 (5 bases). V lost 3 bases and J 2 bases, leaving 9 bases between the germline ends. CDR3 length equals 14 residues. Germline loops: CDR1 SGHTA, CDR2 FQGNSA.